This T cell receptor beta chain was sequenced in a study of post-analysis software for immune sequencing data. The study, taken as a whole, reports: In patients, about 5 TRBV segments were more frequent than in controls, with TRBV5-6, TRBV5-1 and TRBV20-1 among them. Significantly lower normalized Chao1 diversity was found in patients with multiple sclerosis relative to controls. Strong co-clustering by F measure linked samples that shared a preparation batch.

This clonotype was detected only a few times. What it binds is not known. Incorporated into the TCR beta cDNA libraries were unique molecular identifiers, which served to reduce PCR and sequencing biases. The authors obtained approximately 460,000 cDNA molecules from approximately 1 to 10 million T cells. MiXCR, run by TCRdb on the PCR reads, gives a single entry per CDR3 protein. The table has 430,000 or so distinct CDR3 sequences, approximately 39% seen once. The CDR3 is 14 residues long. Deletions cut 0 bases from V and 1 base from J, with 6 bases between. Germline-derived CDR1 and CDR2 are SGHTA and FQGNSA.

Material: blood. This clonotype originated in a girl aged 2-10 years with multiple sclerosis. The chain is built from TRBV7-2 and TRBJ1-2, with D unresolved. This CDR3 reads CASSLAEFNYGYTF. The CDR3 DNA is TGTGCCAGCAGCTTAGCGGAGTTTAACTATGGCTACACCTTC.